These 13 T cell receptor beta chains were sequenced from one sample in a study of molecular identifiers for immune sequencing clone quantification. TCRdb used MiXCR to reprocess the PCR reads, holding one entry per CDR3 protein. The sample records under 650,000 distinct CDR3 sequences, 15% to 20% being singletons. The source material was naive CD8+ T cells from blood, with Jurkat cell RNA spiked in. Subset: FACS-sorted CD8+CD4-CCR7+CD45RA+ naive T cells. Receptor source: a human donor in good health. Some libraries in this study had Jurkat cell RNA spiked in.

This clonotype was seen repeatedly, ten times or more. An end of the junction does not agree with germline; a read error may underlie this. The DNA of the CDR3 is TGTGCCAGCAGCTTAGGCGACAGGAGGAACTTC. Translation gives CASSLGDRRNF. The chain links TRBV11-1 to TRBJ2-5, with D maybe TRBD1 (6 bases). The CDR3 has 11 residues. Germline values: CDR1 SGHAT, CDR2 FQDESV (reference sequence).

In nucleotides, the CDR3 is TGTGCCAGCGGCACAAACAGCGGCCCTAGCACAGATACGCAGTATTTT. It encodes CASGTNSGPSTDTQYF. The genes are TRBV7-8 and TRBJ2-3; D possibly corresponds to TRBD2 (5 bases). Germline V CDR1 and CDR2: SGHVS, FQNEAQ. This CDR3 spans 16 amino acids. The V gene lost 8 bases and the J gene lost 0 bases, with 18 bases spanning the gap.

With respect to this clonotype: One base away lies a much larger clone, so this may be a sequencing read error. The chain links TRBV6-2 or TRBV6-3 to TRBJ2-7; D gene unclear. The V gene's germline CDR1 is MNHEY and CDR2 SVGEGT. The CDR3 totals 14 residues. The CDR3 nucleotides are TGTGTCAGCAGCCCAATAGGCGGAACCTACGAGCAGTACTTC. This translates into CVSSPIGGTYEQYF.

This clonotype was recorded many times. The V call is TRBV29-1, the J call TRBJ2-7, with D perhaps TRBD1 (7 bases). The germline gives CDR1 SQVTM, CDR2 ANQGSEA. V was trimmed by 1 base and J by 2 bases, leaving 18 bases between them. CDR3 length: 16 amino acids. CDR3 protein: CSVEGGDSLATYEQYF. CDR3 nucleotide sequence: TGCAGCGTTGAAGGCGGGGACAGTTTAGCTACCTACGAGCAGTACTTC.

This clonotype was seen ten or more times. The chain has TRBV19 and TRBJ1-6, with a weak D call TRBD1 (6 bases). V lost 2 bases and J lost 6, with 8 bases in between. The V gene's germline CDR1 is LNHDA and CDR2 SQIVND (reference sequence). This CDR3 comprises 14 residues. CDR3 in amino acids: CASSIPRGNSPLHF. The CDR3 region has the DNA TGTGCCAGTAGTATACCCAGGGGTAATTCACCCCTCCACTTT.

Regarding this clonotype: This may come from a read error, since a much larger clone is one base off. The gene calls are TRBV4-3 and TRBJ2-3; TRBD2 matches 12 bases. Germline V lookup: CDR1 LGHNA, CDR2 YSLEER. CDR3 length: 18 amino acids. The DNA of the CDR3 is TGCGCCAGCAACCAAGGACTAGCGGGAAGCTCTAGCACAGATACGCAGTATTTT. It translates to CASNQGLAGSSSTDTQYF.

The chain employs TRBV18 and TRBJ2-7, with a tentative D call TRBD1 (6 bases). CDR1 KGHSH and CDR2 LQKENI come from the germline V gene. V was cut by 0 bases and J by 3 bases, with 24 bases left in between. The CDR3 is 19 amino acids. The CDR3 DNA is TGTGCCAGCTCACCACCGATCTGGGACACAAGTACCGAAGGCTACGAGCAGTACTTC. This encodes CASSPPIWDTSTEGYEQYF.

About this clonotype: Since a much larger clone is just one base distant, this may be a read error. This sequence joins TRBV9 and TRBJ2-3; 9 bases are shared with TRBD1. The CDR3 length is 16 residues. Looked up from germline, CDR1 is SGDLS and CDR2 is YYNGEE. The CDR3 coding sequence is TGTGCCGGCAGCGTAGGGCTACAGGGGGCGACAGATACGCAGTATTTT. Encoded protein: CAGSVGLQGATDTQYF.

This clonotype was observed many times. One end of the junction fails to match germline, which may point to a read error. The chain has TRBV28 and TRBJ2-1; D is perhaps TRBD1 or TRBD2 (5 bases each). This CDR3 region has 12 residues. Germline-derived CDR1 and CDR2 are MDHEN and SYDVKM. CDR3 DNA: TGTGCCAGCAGTTTAGATGGGACCCCCAAGACGTTC. Translating it yields CASSLDGTPKTF.

This clonotype was observed many times. This chain links TRBV5-6 with TRBJ1-5, with a tentative D call TRBD1 (5 bases). The CDR3 extends over 15 amino acids. In germline, CDR1 is SGHDT, CDR2 YYEEEE. V lost 0 bases, J lost 4 bases, and 11 bases lay in between. The CDR3 DNA follows: TGTGCCAGCAGCTTGGGGGGGGGACGGAATCAGCCCCAGCATTTT. This encodes CASSLGGGRNQPQHF.

This clonotype was seen more than once but under ten times. Being one base from a much bigger clone, this may be a read error. The gene calls are TRBV14 and TRBJ2-5; D is unresolved. This CDR3 spans 13 amino acids. The V gene lost 1 base and the J gene lost 5 bases, with 8 bases spanning the gap. Germline values: CDR1 SGHDN, CDR2 FVKESK. The CDR3 DNA follows: TGTGCCAGCAGCCAAGTAGACATTGAGACCCAGTACTTC. Amino acid sequence: CASSQVDIETQYF. Variable domain in full (rest from reference TRBV14 and TRBJ2-5): EAGVTQFPSHSVIEKGQTVTLRCDPISGHDNLYWYRRVMGKEIKFLLHFVKESKQDESGMPNNRFLAERTGGTYSTLKVQPAELEDSGVYFCASSQVDIETQYFGPGTRLLVL.

This clonotype has a handful of counts. The junction and the germline gene differ at one end; a read error may be behind it. The rearrangement uses TRBV28 and TRBJ2-1; 7 bases match TRBD2. Per germline, CDR1 MDHEN and CDR2 SYDVKM. CDR3 length: 15 residues. CDR3 bases: TGTGCCAGCAAGGTTCGCAGCGGGGAATACAATGGGCAGTTCTTC. Protein product: CASKVRSGEYNGQFF.

This clonotype has only a few counts. The V and J genes are TRBV6-9 and TRBJ2-3; D call uncertain. Looked up from germline, CDR1 is MNHGY and CDR2 is SVAAGI. Trimming shortened V by 6 bases and J by 2 bases, and 12 bases separated the two germline ends. The CDR3 length is 14 residues. The CDR3 loop is CASSRRQHTDTQYF. Written as DNA, the CDR3 is TGTGCCAGCAGCCGCAGACAACACACAGATACGCAGTATTTT.